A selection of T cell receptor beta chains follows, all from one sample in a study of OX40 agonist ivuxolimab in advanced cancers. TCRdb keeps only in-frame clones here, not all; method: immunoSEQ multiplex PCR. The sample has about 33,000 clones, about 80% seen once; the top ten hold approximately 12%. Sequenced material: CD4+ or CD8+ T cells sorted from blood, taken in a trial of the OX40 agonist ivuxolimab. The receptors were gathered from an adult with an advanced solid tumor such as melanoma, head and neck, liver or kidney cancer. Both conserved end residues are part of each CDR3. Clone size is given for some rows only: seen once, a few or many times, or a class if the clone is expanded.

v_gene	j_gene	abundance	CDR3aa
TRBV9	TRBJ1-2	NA	CASSSPPVRANYGYTF
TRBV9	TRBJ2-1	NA	CASSGSGTSGVSNEQFF
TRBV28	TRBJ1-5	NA	CASSLWMVPRGNQPQHF
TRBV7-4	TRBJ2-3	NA	CASSLGTSGRAGTDTQYF
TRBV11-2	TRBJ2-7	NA	CASSLGLAGEASYEQYF
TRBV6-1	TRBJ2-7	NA	CASSENSPFFQQYF
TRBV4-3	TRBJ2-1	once	CASSQSTGRLVSNYNEQFF
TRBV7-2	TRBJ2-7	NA	CASSLGGMGYEQYF
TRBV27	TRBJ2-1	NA	CASSLTSGGHYNEQFF
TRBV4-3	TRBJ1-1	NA	CASSLSGNTEAFF
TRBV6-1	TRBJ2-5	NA	CASRLAGGQETQYF
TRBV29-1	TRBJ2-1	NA	CSVVGTGKGNEQFF
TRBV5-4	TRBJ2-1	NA	CASILLPGNEQFF